The subject of this entry is one T cell receptor (beta chain). The antigen is undetermined. The data were produced by immunoSEQ multiplex PCR, yet TCRdb's version contains in-frame clones alone and is incomplete. The profile shows tens of thousands of clones, 80% of them singletons. This specimen comes from a study of vaccination effects on CD4 cells after COVID-19. V lost 5 bases and J 3 bases, leaving 15 bases between the germline ends. Germline CDR1 is SGHTA and CDR2 is FQGTGA. The CDR3 is 15 residues long. CD4+ T cells specific for antigen were expanded with viral peptide pools by the ViraFEST assay before sequencing. CD4+ T cells were isolated after around 9 days of culture. Nucleocapsid antibodies stayed negative before and after vaccination, showing no earlier SARS-CoV-2 infection.

V is TRBV7-3 and J is TRBJ2-3; D is undetermined. Sequencing used CD4+ T cells from PBMCs cultured with SARS-CoV-2 spike peptides, obtained before COVID-19 vaccination. This receptor was identified in a human donor who received a COVID-19 vaccine. The CDR3 loop reads CASSPNEVTTDTQYF. The CDR3 nucleotides read TGTGCCAGCAGCCCTAATGAGGTAACTACAGATACGCAGTATTTT.